This TCR beta chain originates from a study of T-cell reconstitution after alpha-beta-depleted transplantation in children. J lost 1 base, V lost 5 bases, and 3 bases had no gene match. CDR1 is SEHNR, CDR2 FQNEAQ, per germline (reference sequence). The CDR3 consists of 16 residues. Notes on the study in general: T-cell numbers and diversity one year post-transplant derived largely from freshly generated T cells.

Preparation of the TCRbeta library involved a method that used unique molecular identifiers. From the PCR reads, TCRdb called clonotypes with MiXCR, one entry per CDR3 protein. The sample comprises 780,000 or so distinct CDR3 sequences, 16% of which are singletons, and approximately 5% rests with the top ten. Regarding this clonotype: Its antigen is still unknown.

The material sequenced was PBMCs, mostly from graft donor cells, taken 360 days after TCRalphabeta/CD19-depleted stem cell transplant. The chain joins TRBV7-9 to TRBJ1-4, with 11 bases lining up with TRBD1. This receptor was taken from a male patient between 5 and 17 years old who had a stem cell transplant for acute lymphoblastic leukemia, so the T cells may come from the graft donor. This CDR3 is CASSGQGAITNEKLFF. In nucleotides, the CDR3 is TGTGCCAGCAGCGGACAGGGGGCCATAACTAATGAAAAACTGTTTTTT.